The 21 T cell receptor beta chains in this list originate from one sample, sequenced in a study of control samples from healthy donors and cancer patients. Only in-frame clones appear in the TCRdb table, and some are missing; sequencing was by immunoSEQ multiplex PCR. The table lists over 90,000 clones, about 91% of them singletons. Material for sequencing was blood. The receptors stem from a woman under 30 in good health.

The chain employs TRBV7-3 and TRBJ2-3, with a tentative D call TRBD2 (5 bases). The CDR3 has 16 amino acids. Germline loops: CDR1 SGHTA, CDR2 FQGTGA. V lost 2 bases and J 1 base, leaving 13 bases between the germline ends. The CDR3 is CASSLLGGGGTDTQYF. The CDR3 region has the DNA TGTGCCAGCAGCTTACTAGGAGGAGGTGGCACAGATACGCAGTATTTT. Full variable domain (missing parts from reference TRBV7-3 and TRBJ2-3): GAGVSQTPSNKVTEKGKYVELRCDPISGHTALYWYRQSLGQGPEFLIYFQGTGAADDSGLPNDRFFAVRPEGSVSTLKIQRTERGDSAVYLCASSLLGGGGTDTQYFGPGTRLTVL.

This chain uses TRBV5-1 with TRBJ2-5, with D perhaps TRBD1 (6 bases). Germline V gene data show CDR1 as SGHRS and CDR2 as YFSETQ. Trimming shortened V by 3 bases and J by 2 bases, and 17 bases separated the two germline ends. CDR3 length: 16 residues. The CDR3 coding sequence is TGCGCCAGCAGCTGGGGGCCCAGGGCCCAACAAGAGACCCAGTACTTC. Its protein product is CASSWGPRAQQETQYF.

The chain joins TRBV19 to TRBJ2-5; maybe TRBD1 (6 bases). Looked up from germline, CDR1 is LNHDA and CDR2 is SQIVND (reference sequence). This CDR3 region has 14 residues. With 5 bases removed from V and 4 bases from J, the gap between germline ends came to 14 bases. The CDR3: CASSPAGTSETQYF. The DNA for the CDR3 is TGTGCCAGTAGTCCCGCCGGGACATCAGAGACCCAGTACTTC.

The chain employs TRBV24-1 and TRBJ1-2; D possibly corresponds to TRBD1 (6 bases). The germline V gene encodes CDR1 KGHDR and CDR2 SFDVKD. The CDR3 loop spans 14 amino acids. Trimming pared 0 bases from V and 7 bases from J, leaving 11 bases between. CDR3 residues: CATSDLKQGFGYTF. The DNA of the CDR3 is TGTGCCACCAGTGATTTGAAGCAGGGGTTTGGCTACACCTTC.

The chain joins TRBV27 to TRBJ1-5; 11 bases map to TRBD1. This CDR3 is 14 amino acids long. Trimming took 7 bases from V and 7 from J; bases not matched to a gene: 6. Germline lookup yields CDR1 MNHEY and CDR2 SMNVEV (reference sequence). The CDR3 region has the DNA TGTGCCAGCACCCGGACAGGGGGCACCCAGCCCCAGCATTTT. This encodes CASTRTGGTQPQHF.

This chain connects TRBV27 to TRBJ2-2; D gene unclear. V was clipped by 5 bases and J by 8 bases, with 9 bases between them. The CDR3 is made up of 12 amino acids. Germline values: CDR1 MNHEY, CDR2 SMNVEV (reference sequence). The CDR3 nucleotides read TGTGCCAGCAGTCCTGTTGCGGGGGAGCTGTTTTTT. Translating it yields CASSPVAGELFF.

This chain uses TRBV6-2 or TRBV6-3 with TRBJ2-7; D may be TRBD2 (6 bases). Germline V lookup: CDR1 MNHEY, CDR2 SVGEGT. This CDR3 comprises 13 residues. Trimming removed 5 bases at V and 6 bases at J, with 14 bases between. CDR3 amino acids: CASSKASGLEQYF. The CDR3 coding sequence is TGTGCCAGCAGTAAAGCCTCGGGACTCGAGCAGTACTTC.

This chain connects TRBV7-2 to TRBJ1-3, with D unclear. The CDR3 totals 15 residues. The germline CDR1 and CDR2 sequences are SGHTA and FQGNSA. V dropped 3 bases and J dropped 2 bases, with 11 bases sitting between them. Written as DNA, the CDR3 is TGTGCCAGCAGCTTCAACCCAAGCGCTGGAAACACCATATATTTT. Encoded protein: CASSFNPSAGNTIYF.

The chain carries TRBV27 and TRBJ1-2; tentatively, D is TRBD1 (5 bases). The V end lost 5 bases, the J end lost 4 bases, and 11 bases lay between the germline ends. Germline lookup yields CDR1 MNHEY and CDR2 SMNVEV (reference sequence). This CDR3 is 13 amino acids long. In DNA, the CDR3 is TGTGCCAGCAGTCTCAGGGAAAGCTATGGCTACACCTTC. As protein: CASSLRESYGYTF.

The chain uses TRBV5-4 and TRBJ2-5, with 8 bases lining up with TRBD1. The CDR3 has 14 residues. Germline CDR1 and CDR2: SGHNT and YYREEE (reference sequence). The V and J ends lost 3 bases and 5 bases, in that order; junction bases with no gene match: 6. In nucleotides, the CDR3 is TGTGCCAGCAGCTCCAGGGGGCCGCGTGAGACCCAGTACTTC. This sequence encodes CASSSRGPRETQYF.

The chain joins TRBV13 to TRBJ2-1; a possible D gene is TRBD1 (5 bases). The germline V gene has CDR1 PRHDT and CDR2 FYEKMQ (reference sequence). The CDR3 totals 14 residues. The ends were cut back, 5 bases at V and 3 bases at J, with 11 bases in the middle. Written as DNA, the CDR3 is TGTGCCAGCAGCCCGCGACAGAGCTACAATGAGCAGTTCTTC. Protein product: CASSPRQSYNEQFF.

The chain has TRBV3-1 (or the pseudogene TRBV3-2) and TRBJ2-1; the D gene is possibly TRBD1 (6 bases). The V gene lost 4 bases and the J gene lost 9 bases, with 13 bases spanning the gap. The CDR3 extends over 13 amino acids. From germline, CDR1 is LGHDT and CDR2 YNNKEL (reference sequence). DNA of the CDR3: TGTGCCAGCAGCCGTCTAGGGGGACCTGAGCAGTTCTTC. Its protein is CASSRLGGPEQFF.

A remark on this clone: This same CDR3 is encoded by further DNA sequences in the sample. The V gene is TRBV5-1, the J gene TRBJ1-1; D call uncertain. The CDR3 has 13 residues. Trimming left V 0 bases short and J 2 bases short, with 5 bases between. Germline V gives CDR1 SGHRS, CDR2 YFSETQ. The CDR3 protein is CASSLGANTEAFF. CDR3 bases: TGCGCCAGCAGCTTGGGGGCTAACACTGAAGCTTTCTTT.

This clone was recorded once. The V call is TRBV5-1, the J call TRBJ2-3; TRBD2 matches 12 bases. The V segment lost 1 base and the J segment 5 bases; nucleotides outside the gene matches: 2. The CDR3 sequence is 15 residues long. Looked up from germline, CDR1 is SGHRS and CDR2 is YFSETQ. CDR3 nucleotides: TGCGCCAGCAGCTTGTCACTAGCGGGAGGAGATACGCAGTATTTT. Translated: CASSLSLAGGDTQYF.

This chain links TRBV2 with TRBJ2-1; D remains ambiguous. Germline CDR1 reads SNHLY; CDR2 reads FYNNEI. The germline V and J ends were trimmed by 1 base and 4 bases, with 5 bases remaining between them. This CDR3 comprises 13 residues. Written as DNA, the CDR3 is TGTGCCAGCAGTGAAGACAGTTACAATGAGCAGTTCTTC. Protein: CASSEDSYNEQFF.

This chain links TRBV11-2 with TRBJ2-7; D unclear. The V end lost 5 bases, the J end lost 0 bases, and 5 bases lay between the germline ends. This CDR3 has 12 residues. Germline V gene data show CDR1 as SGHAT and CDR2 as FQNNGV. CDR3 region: CASSPSSYEQYF. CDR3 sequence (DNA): TGTGCCAGCAGCCCGAGCTCCTACGAGCAGTACTTC.

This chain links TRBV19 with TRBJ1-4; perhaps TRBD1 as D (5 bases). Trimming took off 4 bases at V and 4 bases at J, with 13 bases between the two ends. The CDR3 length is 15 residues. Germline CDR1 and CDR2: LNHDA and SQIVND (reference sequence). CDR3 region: CASSTGPGGNEKLFF. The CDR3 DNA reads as TGTGCCAGTAGTACAGGTCCGGGGGGTAATGAAAAACTGTTTTTT.

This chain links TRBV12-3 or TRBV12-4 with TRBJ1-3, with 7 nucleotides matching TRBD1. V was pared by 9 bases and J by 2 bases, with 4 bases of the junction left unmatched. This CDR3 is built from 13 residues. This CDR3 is CASTGAAGNTIYF. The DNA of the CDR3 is TGTGCCAGTACAGGGGCTGCTGGAAACACCATATATTTT.

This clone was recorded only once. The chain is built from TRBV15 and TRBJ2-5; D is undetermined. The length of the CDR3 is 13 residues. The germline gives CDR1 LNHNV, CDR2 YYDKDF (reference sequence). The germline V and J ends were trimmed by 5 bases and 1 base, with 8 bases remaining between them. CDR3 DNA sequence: TGTGCCACCAGCCGGAGCCTCCAAGAGACCCAGTACTTC. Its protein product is CATSRSLQETQYF.

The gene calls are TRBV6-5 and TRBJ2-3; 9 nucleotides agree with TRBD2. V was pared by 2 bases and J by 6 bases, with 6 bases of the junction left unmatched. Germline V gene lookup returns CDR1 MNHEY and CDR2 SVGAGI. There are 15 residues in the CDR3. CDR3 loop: CASSYRRGGPDTQYF. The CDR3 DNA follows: TGTGCCAGCAGTTACAGGCGGGGGGGCCCCGATACGCAGTATTTT.

The CDR3 sequence is CSASASGGQGGETQYF. The CDR3 region has the DNA TGCAGTGCTAGTGCCTCCGGTGGTCAGGGAGGGGAGACCCAGTACTTC. This chain links TRBV20-1 with TRBJ2-5; 7 nucleotides align to TRBD2. Trimming removed 3 bases from V and 5 bases from J; junction bases left unmatched: 15. The CDR3 has 16 amino acids. Germline V gene lookup returns CDR1 DFQATT and CDR2 SNEGSKA (reference sequence).